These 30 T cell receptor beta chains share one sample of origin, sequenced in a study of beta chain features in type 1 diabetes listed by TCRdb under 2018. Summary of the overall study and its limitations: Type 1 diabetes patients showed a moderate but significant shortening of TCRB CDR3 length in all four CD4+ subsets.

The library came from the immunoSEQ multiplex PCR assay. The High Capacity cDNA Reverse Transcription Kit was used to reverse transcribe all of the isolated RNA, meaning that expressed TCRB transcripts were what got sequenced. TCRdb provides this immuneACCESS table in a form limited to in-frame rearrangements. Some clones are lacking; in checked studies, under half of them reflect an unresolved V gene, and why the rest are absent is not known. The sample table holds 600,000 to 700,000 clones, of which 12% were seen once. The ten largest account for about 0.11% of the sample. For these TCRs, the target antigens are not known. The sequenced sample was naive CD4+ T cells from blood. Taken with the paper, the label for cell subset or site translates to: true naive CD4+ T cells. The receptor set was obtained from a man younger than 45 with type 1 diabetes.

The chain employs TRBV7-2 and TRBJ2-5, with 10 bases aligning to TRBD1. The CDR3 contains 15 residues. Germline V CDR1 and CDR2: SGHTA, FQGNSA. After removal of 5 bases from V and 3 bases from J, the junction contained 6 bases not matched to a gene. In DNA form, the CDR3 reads TGTGCCAGCAGCCTAGGGGGACAGGGGAAAGAGACCCAGTACTTC. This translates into CASSLGGQGKETQYF.

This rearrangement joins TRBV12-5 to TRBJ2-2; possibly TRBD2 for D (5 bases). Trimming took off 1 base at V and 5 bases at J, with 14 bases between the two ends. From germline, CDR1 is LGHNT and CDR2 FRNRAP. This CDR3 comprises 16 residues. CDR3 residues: CASGLAYSTGTGELFF. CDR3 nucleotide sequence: TGTGCTAGTGGTTTGGCCTACAGTACGGGAACCGGGGAGCTGTTTTTT.

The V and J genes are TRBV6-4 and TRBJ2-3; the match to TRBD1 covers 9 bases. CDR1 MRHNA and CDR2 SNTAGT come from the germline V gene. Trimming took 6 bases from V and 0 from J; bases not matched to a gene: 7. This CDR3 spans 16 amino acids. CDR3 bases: TGTGCCAGCAGCCGGGACAGGGCAACTAGCACAGATACGCAGTATTTT. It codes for CASSRDRATSTDTQYF.

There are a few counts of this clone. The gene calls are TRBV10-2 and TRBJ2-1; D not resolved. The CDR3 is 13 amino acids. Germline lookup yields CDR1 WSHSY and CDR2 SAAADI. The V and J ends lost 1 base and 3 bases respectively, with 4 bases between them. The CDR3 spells CASSEWVYNEQFF. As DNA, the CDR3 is TGCGCCAGCAGTGAGTGGGTCTACAATGAGCAGTTCTTC.

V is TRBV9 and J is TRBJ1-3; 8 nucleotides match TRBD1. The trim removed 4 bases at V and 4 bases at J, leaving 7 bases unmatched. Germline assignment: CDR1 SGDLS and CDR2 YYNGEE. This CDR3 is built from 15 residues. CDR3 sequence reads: CASSSGQGAGNTIYF. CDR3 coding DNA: TGTGCCAGCAGCTCTGGCCAGGGGGCGGGAAACACCATATATTTT.

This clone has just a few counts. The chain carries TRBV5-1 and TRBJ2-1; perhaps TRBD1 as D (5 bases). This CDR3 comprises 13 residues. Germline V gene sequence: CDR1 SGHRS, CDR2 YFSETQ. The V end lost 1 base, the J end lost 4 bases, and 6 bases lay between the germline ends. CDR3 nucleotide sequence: TGCGCCAGCAGCTTGAGGGGTTACAATGAGCAGTTCTTC. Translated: CASSLRGYNEQFF.

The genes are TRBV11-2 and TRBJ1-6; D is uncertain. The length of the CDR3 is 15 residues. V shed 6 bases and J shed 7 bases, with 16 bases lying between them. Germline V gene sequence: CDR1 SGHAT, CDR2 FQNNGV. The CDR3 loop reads CASRQSDAGNSPLHF. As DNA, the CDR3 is TGTGCCAGCAGGCAGAGCGACGCGGGGAATTCACCCCTCCACTTT.

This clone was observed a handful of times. As DNA, the CDR3 is TGCGCCAGCAGCTTGGGGGCAGCGGCCAGGGGGAATGAAAAACTGTTTTTT. It encodes CASSLGAAARGNEKLFF. The chain links TRBV5-1 to TRBJ1-4; 7 bases are shared with TRBD1. J was trimmed by 5 bases and V by 0 bases; bases with no gene match: 10. This CDR3 spans 17 amino acids. Per germline, CDR1 SGHRS and CDR2 YFSETQ.

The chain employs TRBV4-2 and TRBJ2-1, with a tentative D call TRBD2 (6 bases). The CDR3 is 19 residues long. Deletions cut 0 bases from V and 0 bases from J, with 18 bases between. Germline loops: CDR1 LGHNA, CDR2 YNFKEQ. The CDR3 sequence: CASSQDSSGSYSSYNEQFF. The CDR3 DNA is TGTGCCAGCAGCCAAGATAGTAGCGGCAGCTATAGCTCCTACAATGAGCAGTTCTTC.

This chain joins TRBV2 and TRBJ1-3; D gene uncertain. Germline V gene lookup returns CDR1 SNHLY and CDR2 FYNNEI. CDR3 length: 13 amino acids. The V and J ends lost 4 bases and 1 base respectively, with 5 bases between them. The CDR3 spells CASSALSGNTIYF. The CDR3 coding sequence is TGTGCCAGCAGTGCCCTTTCTGGAAACACCATATATTTT.

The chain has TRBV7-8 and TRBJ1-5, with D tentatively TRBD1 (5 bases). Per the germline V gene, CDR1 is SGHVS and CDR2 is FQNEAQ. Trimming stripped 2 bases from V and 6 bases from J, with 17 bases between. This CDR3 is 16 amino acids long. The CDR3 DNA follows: TGTGCCAGCAGCTTAAAACAGTCAGGGAGGGGTCAGCCCCAGCATTTT. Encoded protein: CASSLKQSGRGQPQHF. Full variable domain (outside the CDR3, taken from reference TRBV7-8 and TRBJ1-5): GAGVSQSPRYKVAKRGQDVALRCDPISGHVSLFWYQQALGQGPEFLTYFQNEAQLDKSGLPSDRFFAERPEGSVSTLKIQRTQQEDSAVYLCASSLKQSGRGQPQHFGDGTRLSIL.

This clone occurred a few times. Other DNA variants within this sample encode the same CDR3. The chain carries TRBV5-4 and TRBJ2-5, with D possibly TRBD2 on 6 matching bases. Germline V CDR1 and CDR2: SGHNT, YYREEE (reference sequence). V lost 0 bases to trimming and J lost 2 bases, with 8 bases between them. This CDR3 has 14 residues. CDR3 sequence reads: CASSLGGIQETQYF. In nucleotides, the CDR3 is TGTGCCAGCAGCTTGGGCGGGATTCAAGAGACCCAGTACTTC.

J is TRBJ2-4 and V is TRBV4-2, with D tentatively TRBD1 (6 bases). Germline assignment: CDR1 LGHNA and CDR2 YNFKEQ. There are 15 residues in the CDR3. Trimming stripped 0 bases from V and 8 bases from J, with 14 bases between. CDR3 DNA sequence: TGTGCCAGCAGCCAAGAGTTCAGGGGTAGGGACATTCAGTACTTC. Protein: CASSQEFRGRDIQYF.

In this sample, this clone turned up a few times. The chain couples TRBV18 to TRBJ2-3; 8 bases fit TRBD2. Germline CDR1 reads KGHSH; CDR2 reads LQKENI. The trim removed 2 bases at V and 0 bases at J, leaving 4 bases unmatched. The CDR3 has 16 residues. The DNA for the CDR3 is TGTGCCAGCTCACCATTCAGCGGGGGTAGCACAGATACGCAGTATTTT. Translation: CASSPFSGGSTDTQYF.

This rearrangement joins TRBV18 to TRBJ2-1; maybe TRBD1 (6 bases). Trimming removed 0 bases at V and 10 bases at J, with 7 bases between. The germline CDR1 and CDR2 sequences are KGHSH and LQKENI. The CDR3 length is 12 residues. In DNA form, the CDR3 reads TGTGCCAGCTCACCACCGGGGACAGAGCAGTTCTTC. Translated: CASSPPGTEQFF.

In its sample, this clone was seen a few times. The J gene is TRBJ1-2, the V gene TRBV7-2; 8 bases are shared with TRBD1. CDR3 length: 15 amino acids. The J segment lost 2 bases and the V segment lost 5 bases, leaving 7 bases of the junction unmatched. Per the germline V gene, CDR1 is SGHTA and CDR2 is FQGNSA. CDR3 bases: TGTGCCAGCAGCCCTCAGGGGGCGGACAACTATGGCTACACCTTC. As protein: CASSPQGADNYGYTF.

As DNA, the CDR3 is TGTGCCAGCAGTGAACGGGGGTACGAGCAGTACTTC. The encoded protein is CASSERGYEQYF. This chain uses TRBV28 with TRBJ2-7; possible D gene TRBD2, 6 bases. This CDR3 comprises 12 residues. V lost 5 bases and J lost 4, with 9 bases in between. Per germline, CDR1 MDHEN and CDR2 SYDVKM.

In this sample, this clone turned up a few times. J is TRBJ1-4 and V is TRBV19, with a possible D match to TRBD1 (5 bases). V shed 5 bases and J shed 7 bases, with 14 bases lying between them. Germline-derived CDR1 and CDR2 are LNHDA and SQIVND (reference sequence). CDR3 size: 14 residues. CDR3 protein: CASSDRGLGEKLFF. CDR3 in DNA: TGTGCCAGTAGTGATCGGGGGTTGGGTGAAAAACTGTTTTTT. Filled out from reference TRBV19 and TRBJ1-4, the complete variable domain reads DGGITQSPKYLFRKEGQNVTLSCEQNLNHDAMYWYRQDPGQGLRLIYYSQIVNDFQKGDIAEGYSVSREKKESFPLTVTSAQKNPTAFYLCASSDRGLGEKLFFGSGTQLSVL.

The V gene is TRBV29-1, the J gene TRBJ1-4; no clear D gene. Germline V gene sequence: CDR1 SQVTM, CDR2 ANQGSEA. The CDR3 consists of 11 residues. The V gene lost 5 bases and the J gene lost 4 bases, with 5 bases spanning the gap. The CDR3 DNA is TGCAGCGTTTCCTTTAATGAAAAACTGTTTTTT. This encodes CSVSFNEKLFF.

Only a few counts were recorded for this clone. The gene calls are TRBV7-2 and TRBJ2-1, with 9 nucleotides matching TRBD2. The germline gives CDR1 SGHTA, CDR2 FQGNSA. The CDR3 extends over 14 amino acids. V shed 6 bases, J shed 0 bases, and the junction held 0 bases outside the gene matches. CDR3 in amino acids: CASRLAGSYNEQFF. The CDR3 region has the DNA TGTGCCAGCAGACTAGCGGGCTCCTACAATGAGCAGTTCTTC.

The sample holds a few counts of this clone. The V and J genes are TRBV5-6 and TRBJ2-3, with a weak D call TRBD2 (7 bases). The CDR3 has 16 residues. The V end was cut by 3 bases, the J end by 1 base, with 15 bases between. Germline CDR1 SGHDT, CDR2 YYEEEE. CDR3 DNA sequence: TGTGCCAGCAGCTCCCGGGGGGCCCTTGGCACAGATACGCAGTATTTT. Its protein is CASSSRGALGTDTQYF.

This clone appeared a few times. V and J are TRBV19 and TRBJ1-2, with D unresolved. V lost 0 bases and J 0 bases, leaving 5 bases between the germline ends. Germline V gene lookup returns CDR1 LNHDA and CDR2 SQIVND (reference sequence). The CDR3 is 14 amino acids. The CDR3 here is CASSIDRSNYGYTF. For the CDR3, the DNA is TGTGCCAGTAGTATAGACAGATCTAACTATGGCTACACCTTC.

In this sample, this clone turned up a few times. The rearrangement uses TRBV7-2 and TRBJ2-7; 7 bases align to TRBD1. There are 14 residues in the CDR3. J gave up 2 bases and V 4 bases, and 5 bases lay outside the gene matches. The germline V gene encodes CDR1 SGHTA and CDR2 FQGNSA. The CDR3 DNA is TGTGCCAGCAGCTCTACCACAGGGGCCTACGAGCAGTACTTC. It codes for CASSSTTGAYEQYF.

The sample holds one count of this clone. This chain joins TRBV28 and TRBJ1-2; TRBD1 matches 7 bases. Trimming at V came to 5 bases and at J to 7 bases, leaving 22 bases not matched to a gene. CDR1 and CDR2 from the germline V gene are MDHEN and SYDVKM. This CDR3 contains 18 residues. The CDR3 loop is CASSLPNQGVGNSGGYTF. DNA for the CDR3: TGTGCCAGCAGTCTACCGAATCAGGGGGTTGGAAATTCTGGTGGCTACACCTTC.

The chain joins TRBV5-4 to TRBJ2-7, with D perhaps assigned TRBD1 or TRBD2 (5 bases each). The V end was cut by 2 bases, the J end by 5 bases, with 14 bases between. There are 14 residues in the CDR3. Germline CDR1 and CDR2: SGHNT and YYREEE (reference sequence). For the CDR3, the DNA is TGTGCCAGCAGCTTTGGGAACCGGGGCCACGAGCAGTACTTC. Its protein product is CASSFGNRGHEQYF.

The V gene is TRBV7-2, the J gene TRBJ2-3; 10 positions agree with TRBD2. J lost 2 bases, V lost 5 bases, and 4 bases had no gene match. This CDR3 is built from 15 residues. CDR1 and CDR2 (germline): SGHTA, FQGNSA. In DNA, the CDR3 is TGTGCCAGCAGCGTAGGACTAGCGGACACAGATACGCAGTATTTT. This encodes CASSVGLADTDTQYF.

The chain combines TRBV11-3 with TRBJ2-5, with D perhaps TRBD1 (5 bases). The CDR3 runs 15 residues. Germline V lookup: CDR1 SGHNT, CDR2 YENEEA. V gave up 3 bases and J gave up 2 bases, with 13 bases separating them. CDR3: CASSFQTGRQETQYF. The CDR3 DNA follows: TGTGCCAGCAGCTTCCAAACAGGTCGGCAAGAGACCCAGTACTTC.

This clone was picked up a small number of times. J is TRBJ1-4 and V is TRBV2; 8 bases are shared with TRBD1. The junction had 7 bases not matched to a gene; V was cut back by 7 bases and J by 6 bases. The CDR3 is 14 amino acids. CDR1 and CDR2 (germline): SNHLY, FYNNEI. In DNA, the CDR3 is TGTGCCAGCACCGCAGGACAGGGTTATGAAAAACTGTTTTTT. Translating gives CASTAGQGYEKLFF.

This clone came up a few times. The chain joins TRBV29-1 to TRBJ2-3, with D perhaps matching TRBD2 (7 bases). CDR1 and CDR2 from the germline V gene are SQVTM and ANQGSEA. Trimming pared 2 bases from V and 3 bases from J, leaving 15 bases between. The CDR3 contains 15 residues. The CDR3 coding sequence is TGCAGCGTTGAAAGGGCGGGGGCACGAACAGATACGCAGTATTTT. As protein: CSVERAGARTDTQYF.

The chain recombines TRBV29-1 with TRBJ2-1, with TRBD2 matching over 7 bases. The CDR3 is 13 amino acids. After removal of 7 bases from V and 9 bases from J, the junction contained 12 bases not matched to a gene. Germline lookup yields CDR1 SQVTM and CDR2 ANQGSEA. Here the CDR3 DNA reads TGCAGCGGGGCCGGGACTACCGACCGTGAGCAGTTCTTC. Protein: CSGAGTTDREQFF.